In its sample, the clone carrying this T cell receptor beta chain was seen many times. Its antigen remains unidentified. The sample comes from a study of Graves' ophthalmopathy and Graves' hyperthyroidism. TCR beta CDR3 regions were amplified from RNA transcripts. HTBI primers were used in a first-round RT-PCR, which preceded a second-round multiplex PCR. TCRdb reprocessed the multiplex PCR reads with MiXCR, giving one entry per CDR3 protein. Of about 39,000 distinct CDR3 sequences in the sample, around half are singletons; the top ten hold about a quarter. The study, taken as a whole, reports: In predicting ophthalmopathy progression, the model reached around 66% sensitivity and 72.22% specificity.

Enrolled hyperthyroidism patients had a new diagnosis, a duration under 2 months, and an age of 18 to 65. Pregnancy or lactation, uncontrolled infections and other autoimmune diseases were grounds for excluding patients. The authors diagnosed from clinical symptoms, serum thyroxine, TRAb, thyroid ultrasound and orbital computed tomography. The V end lost 5 bases, the J end lost 2 bases, and 19 bases lay between the germline ends. The CDR3 contains 16 residues. Germline values: CDR1 SGHVS, CDR2 FQNEAQ. V usage is TRBV7-8 and J usage is TRBJ2-7; D may be TRBD1 (8 bases). The receptor's source is an adult woman with stable Graves' hyperthyroidism. The sample was peripheral blood. CDR3: CASSLRGGQVPYEQYF. The CDR3 DNA is TGTGCCAGCAGCCTTAGGGGGGGACAGGTACCCTACGAGCAGTACTTC.